The clone carrying this T cell receptor beta chain was recorded many times. These data are taken from a study of T-cell memory formation after mild COVID-19. The CDR3 sequence is 14 residues long. Germline loops: CDR1 LGHDT, CDR2 YNNKEL (reference sequence). V lost 4 bases to trimming and J lost 0 bases; unmatched junction nucleotides: 3. TCRdb reanalysed the 5' RACE reads using MiXCR and keeps one entry per CDR3 protein. The sample carries 140,000 or so distinct CDR3 sequences, about 6.1% recorded once. The sequence derives from an adult woman who had mild COVID-19 (a few samples of this study predate the infection). Cell type and time point are not known. This chain connects TRBV3-1 to TRBJ2-7, with 7 bases matching TRBD2. The source material was PBMCs or a T cell subset sorted from them (not recorded which). The CDR3 DNA reads TGTGCCAGCAGCCGAGGACTAGTCTCCTACGAGCAGTACTTC. Translating gives CASSRGLVSYEQYF.